This TCR beta chain was captured by sequencing in a study of T cells after yellow fever vaccination. TCRdb recomputed calls from the 5' RACE reads with MiXCR, one row per CDR3 protein. The table records a few hundred thousand distinct CDR3 sequences, about 10% of them present only once. Sequencing used CD4+ T cells sorted from PBMCs, obtained 5 days after the yellow fever booster vaccination. The clonotype originates from a man younger than 35 who received the YFV17D yellow fever vaccine.

Here the CDR3 DNA reads TGCGCCAGCAGCTTGGAGACAGGGGCACTCTACAATGAGCAGTTCTTC. The encoded protein is CASSLETGALYNEQFF. The chain couples TRBV5-1 to TRBJ2-1; 8 nucleotides match TRBD1. V shed 0 bases, J shed 3 bases, and the junction held 5 bases outside the gene matches. The CDR3 consists of 16 residues. Germline V gene data show CDR1 as SGHRS and CDR2 as YFSETQ.